The 29 T cell receptor beta chains below come from one sample, sequenced in a study of cytotoxic CD8 clonotypes in ibrutinib-treated CLL. Generated by immunoSEQ multiplex PCR, the TCRdb table keeps only in-frame clones and is missing some. The sample consists of under 200,000 clones, about four fifths of them appearing once. The material was PBMCs, obtained after 24 months of ibrutinib treatment. These receptors originate from a human donor with chronic lymphocytic leukemia.

The table lists this clone with a count of one. The CDR3 protein is CASSLPQLAGVSYNEQFF. The CDR3 region has the DNA TGCGCCAGCAGCTTACCGCAACTAGCGGGAGTTTCCTACAATGAGCAGTTCTTC. The chain carries TRBV5-1 and TRBJ2-1; 11 bases fit TRBD2. The junction had 8 bases not matched to a gene; V was cut back by 2 bases and J by 1 base. Germline assignment: CDR1 SGHRS and CDR2 YFSETQ. CDR3 size: 18 residues.

The J gene is TRBJ1-4, the V gene TRBV5-1; D uncertain. Trimming removed 0 bases from V and 0 bases from J, with 9 bases in between. This CDR3 has 16 amino acids. Looked up from germline, CDR1 is SGHRS and CDR2 is YFSETQ. The CDR3 sequence is CASSLGSTATNEKLFF. Written as DNA, the CDR3 is TGCGCCAGCAGCTTGGGATCCACCGCAACTAATGAAAAACTGTTTTTT.

The V gene is TRBV6-4, the J gene TRBJ2-5, with a tentative D call TRBD1 (5 bases). This CDR3 comprises 13 residues. From germline, CDR1 is MRHNA and CDR2 SNTAGT. With 6 bases removed from V and 3 bases from J, the gap between germline ends came to 11 bases. CDR3 nucleotides: TGTGCCAGCAGCGCCGACAGCAAAGAGACCCAGTACTTC. Translating gives CASSADSKETQYF.

Concerning this clone itself: Other DNA sequences within the sample encode an identical CDR3. The genes are TRBV7-9 and TRBJ1-5; maybe TRBD1 (6 bases). Germline lookup yields CDR1 SEHNR and CDR2 FQNEAQ (reference sequence). CDR3 size: 13 residues. The ends were cut back, 2 bases at V and 4 bases at J, with 6 bases in the middle. The CDR3 nucleotides read TGTGCCAGCAGCTTACAGGGGAATCAGCCCCAGCATTTT. Translated, it gives CASSLQGNQPQHF.

The V call is TRBV6-5, the J call TRBJ2-7, with D unclear. The CDR3 contains 14 residues. V was shortened by 6 bases and J by 3 bases, with 15 bases between the two germline ends. The germline V gene encodes CDR1 MNHEY and CDR2 SVGAGI. This chain's CDR3 is CASSLDVGFYEQYF. CDR3 bases: TGTGCCAGCAGCTTGGATGTAGGGTTCTACGAGCAGTACTTC.

This chain uses TRBV5-1 with TRBJ2-1; 11 bases map to TRBD2. V was pared by 3 bases and J by 9 bases, with 2 bases of the junction left unmatched. The V gene's germline CDR1 is SGHRS and CDR2 YFSETQ. This CDR3 comprises 13 residues. The DNA of the CDR3 is TGCGCCAGCAGCTCGGGACTAGCGGTTGAGCAGTTCTTC. Amino acids: CASSSGLAVEQFF.

The V gene is TRBV19, the J gene TRBJ1-5, with D perhaps matching TRBD1 (5 bases). From germline, CDR1 is LNHDA and CDR2 SQIVND (reference sequence). Trimming cost V 7 bases and J 5 bases, with 18 bases left between them. The CDR3 is 15 residues long. CDR3 coding DNA: TGTGCCAGTACGTCCCGAGGGGCGGGCCATCAGCCCCAGCATTTT. Protein product: CASTSRGAGHQPQHF.

The chain links TRBV6-5 to TRBJ1-5; D is unresolved. This CDR3 contains 14 residues. Deletions cut 3 bases from V and 4 bases from J, with 10 bases between. From germline, CDR1 is MNHEY and CDR2 SVGAGI. The CDR3 region is CASSYRPENQPQHF. The CDR3 DNA is TGTGCCAGCAGTTATCGGCCAGAGAATCAGCCCCAGCATTTT.

This chain connects TRBV5-1 to TRBJ2-5, with 7 bases lining up with TRBD1. CDR1 and CDR2 from the germline V gene are SGHRS and YFSETQ. The CDR3 has 13 amino acids. The V and J ends lost 2 bases and 5 bases, in that order; junction bases with no gene match: 3. This chain's CDR3 is CASSLQGPETQYF. As DNA, the CDR3 is TGCGCCAGCAGCTTACAGGGGCCGGAGACCCAGTACTTC.

The chain employs TRBV2 and TRBJ2-7; the match to TRBD1 covers 11 bases. V dropped 5 bases and J dropped 6; count of bases not matched to a gene: 6. Germline V gene sequence: CDR1 SNHLY, CDR2 FYNNEI. This CDR3 comprises 14 residues. The CDR3 sequence: CASSNWDRGSEQYF. The DNA for the CDR3 is TGTGCCAGCAGTAACTGGGACAGGGGGAGCGAGCAGTACTTC.

This clone has a handful of counts. The CDR3 DNA reads as TGCGCCAGCAGCTCTAGCGGGGCAAACACCGGGGAGCTGTTTTTT. Translation: CASSSSGANTGELFF. The chain employs TRBV5-1 and TRBJ2-2; the match to TRBD2 covers 9 bases. The V gene's germline CDR1 is SGHRS and CDR2 YFSETQ. The CDR3 sequence is 15 residues long. J lost 2 bases, V lost 3 bases, and 2 bases had no gene match.

This clone was seen a single time. The chain links TRBV7-2 to TRBJ2-7; 10 positions agree with TRBD2. CDR3 size: 14 residues. From germline, CDR1 is SGHTA and CDR2 FQGNSA. The trim removed 5 bases at V and 3 bases at J, leaving 4 bases unmatched. The CDR3 bases are TGTGCCAGCAGCCCGGCTAGCGGGAGCTACGAGCAGTACTTC. Translated, it gives CASSPASGSYEQYF.

This chain uses TRBV9 with TRBJ2-2; TRBD1 matches 8 bases. Trimming at V came to 0 bases and at J to 7 bases, leaving 2 bases not matched to a gene. Looked up from germline, CDR1 is SGDLS and CDR2 is YYNGEE. The CDR3 sequence is 14 residues long. CDR3 DNA sequence: TGTGCCAGCAGCGTAGGGACAGGGATCGGGGAGCTGTTTTTT. This encodes CASSVGTGIGELFF.

V gene TRBV6-1 combines with J gene TRBJ2-7; D perhaps matches TRBD1 (5 bases). CDR1 MNHNS and CDR2 SASEGT come from the germline V gene. V lost 8 bases and J lost 6, with 14 bases in between. The CDR3 runs to 12 residues. DNA of the CDR3: TGTGCCAGCCCTTTGCAGGGAACCGAGCAGTACTTC. This gives the protein CASPLQGTEQYF.

The chain combines TRBV2 with TRBJ1-4, with a tentative D call TRBD1 (5 bases). Germline values: CDR1 SNHLY, CDR2 FYNNEI. This CDR3 comprises 14 residues. V was cut by 7 bases and J by 4 bases, with 13 bases left in between. The CDR3 nucleotides are TGTGCCAGCACAGGACCTCAGGGTAATGAAAAACTGTTTTTT. This codes for CASTGPQGNEKLFF.

This clone occurred a few times. The gene calls are TRBV5-1 and TRBJ1-4, with 8 bases lining up with TRBD1. Looked up from germline, CDR1 is SGHRS and CDR2 is YFSETQ. V lost 3 bases and J lost 7; bases outside the gene matches: 8. This CDR3 region has 15 residues. The CDR3 nucleotides read TGCGCCAGCAGCTCGAGACAGGGGTCGGGTGAAAAACTGTTTTTT. Protein sequence: CASSSRQGSGEKLFF.

The chain employs TRBV6-5 and TRBJ1-2; D uncertain. The CDR3 runs to 13 residues. Trimming stripped 4 bases from V and 2 bases from J, with 8 bases between. Germline V gene lookup returns CDR1 MNHEY and CDR2 SVGAGI. Here the CDR3 DNA reads TGTGCCAGCAGTTCTAGGGTGAACTATGGCTACACCTTC. It translates to CASSSRVNYGYTF.

This clone was recorded a few times. The chain joins TRBV28 to TRBJ1-4; possibly TRBD1 for D (6 bases). Trimming took 4 bases from V and 4 from J, leaving 16 bases between them. Germline V gives CDR1 MDHEN, CDR2 SYDVKM. The CDR3 is made up of 16 amino acids. The CDR3 loop is CASSSAGARGNEKLFF. CDR3 in DNA: TGTGCCAGCAGTTCCGCAGGGGCGCGGGGTAATGAAAAACTGTTTTTT.

The chain has TRBV5-1 and TRBJ1-2; 7 nucleotides line up with TRBD1. CDR3 size: 14 residues. V gave up 0 bases and J gave up 4 bases; unmatched junction bases: 3. Germline CDR1 is SGHRS and CDR2 is YFSETQ. For the CDR3, the DNA is TGCGCCAGCAGCTTGGACAGGGGATCCTATGGCTACACCTTC. As protein: CASSLDRGSYGYTF.

The chain uses TRBV9 and TRBJ1-5, with 9 nucleotides matching TRBD1. Germline CDR1 is SGDLS and CDR2 is YYNGEE. The V and J ends lost 0 bases and 4 bases, in that order; junction bases with no gene match: 2. The CDR3 is made up of 15 amino acids. Here the CDR3 reads CASSVEGTGNQPQHF. The CDR3 DNA follows: TGTGCCAGCAGCGTAGAAGGGACAGGGAATCAGCCCCAGCATTTT.

The chain links TRBV5-1 to TRBJ1-1; 12 bases are shared with TRBD1. J lost 4 bases, V lost 6 bases, and 10 bases had no gene match. This CDR3 has 16 residues. Germline lookup yields CDR1 SGHRS and CDR2 YFSETQ. CDR3 nucleotides: TGCGCCAGCAACGCCGCGACGGGACAGGGGGCCACTGAAGCTTTCTTT. It specifies CASNAATGQGATEAFF.

This sequence joins TRBV19 and TRBJ1-5; unclear D gene. Germline values: CDR1 LNHDA, CDR2 SQIVND (reference sequence). The CDR3 totals 16 residues. Deletions cut 4 bases from V and 7 bases from J, with 20 bases between. For the CDR3, the DNA is TGTGCCAGTAGTACCCACGAGGGTTCTTTTAACCAGCCCCAGCATTTT. It specifies CASSTHEGSFNQPQHF.

This clone came up many times. The V call is TRBV28, the J call TRBJ1-2, with a weak D call TRBD1 (6 bases). V was shortened by 8 bases and J by 3 bases, with 19 bases between the two germline ends. Germline lookup yields CDR1 MDHEN and CDR2 SYDVKM. This CDR3 is built from 15 residues. The CDR3 DNA reads as TGTGCCAGCTGGTTGACCGCGTCAGGGGACTATGGCTACACCTTC. This encodes CASWLTASGDYGYTF.

This clone has a count of ten or more. The gene calls are TRBV6-1 and TRBJ1-3; TRBD1 is a possible D gene (6 bases). The germline CDR1 and CDR2 sequences are MNHNS and SASEGT. The V gene lost 5 bases and the J gene lost 0 bases, with 11 bases spanning the gap. The length of the CDR3 is 15 residues. The CDR3 here is CASSTQGSSGNTIYF. Here the CDR3 DNA reads TGTGCCAGCAGTACTCAGGGGAGCTCTGGAAACACCATATATTTT.

This rearrangement joins TRBV11-2 to TRBJ2-4, with D tentatively TRBD1 or TRBD2 (5 bases each). The germline V gene encodes CDR1 SGHAT and CDR2 FQNNGV. The CDR3 covers 15 residues. Trimming shortened V by 4 bases and J by 0 bases, and 10 bases separated the two germline ends. The CDR3 DNA is TGTGCCAGCAGCTCCGCCGGGACAGCCAAAAACATTCAGTACTTC. It yields the protein CASSSAGTAKNIQYF.

V is TRBV6-6 and J is TRBJ1-2; D is undetermined. Germline CDR1 and CDR2: MNHNY and SVGAGI (reference sequence). Trimming pared 2 bases from V and 6 bases from J, leaving 10 bases between. CDR3 length equals 13 residues. CDR3 sequence reads: CASSYRSVDGYTF. For the CDR3, the DNA is TGTGCCAGCAGTTACCGGTCAGTTGATGGCTACACCTTC.

V is TRBV4-3 and J is TRBJ2-1; TRBD1 agrees at 7 bases. Germline V lookup: CDR1 LGHNA, CDR2 YSLEER. The trim removed 5 bases at V and 7 bases at J, leaving 11 bases unmatched. This CDR3 is built from 15 residues. Here the CDR3 reads CASSVYGTATNEQFF. CDR3 coding DNA: TGCGCCAGCAGCGTCTACGGGACAGCAACAAATGAGCAGTTCTTC.

This clone was detected many times. V is TRBV2 and J is TRBJ1-2; the D gene is possibly TRBD1 (6 bases). The CDR3 is 12 amino acids. Germline CDR1 reads SNHLY; CDR2 reads FYNNEI. V gave up 7 bases and J gave up 2 bases, with 8 bases separating them. CDR3 DNA sequence: TGTGCCAGCACCAGGGGAAACTATGGCTACACCTTC. Its translation is CASTRGNYGYTF.

In this sample, this clone turned up a few times. The rearrangement uses TRBV30 and TRBJ1-2, with D possibly matching TRBD1 (6 bases). The CDR3 covers 14 residues. The germline gives CDR1 GTSNPN, CDR2 SVGIG (reference sequence). V was cut by 2 bases and J by 3 bases, with 13 bases left in between. CDR3 amino acids: CAWSRGQRYYGYTF. The CDR3 nucleotides are TGTGCCTGGAGTAGGGGACAAAGGTACTATGGCTACACCTTC.